This TCR beta chain appears in the sequencing data of a study of human T cells and chemical hapten exposure. Whole-study context: Across samples, TCR yields varied, mostly owing to small differences in pooled library volumes.

The CDR3 is 17 residues long. With V trimmed by 1 base and J by 14 bases, 20 bases remained unmatched. CDR1 is SEHNR and CDR2 is FQNEAQ in the germline V gene (reference sequence). As to time point: healthy volunteer bleed at 2 weeks. Whole blood that had not been fractionated was the source of extracted total RNA. TCRdb reprocessed the RACE reads with MiXCR, giving one entry per CDR3 protein. The sample records roughly 130,000 distinct CDR3 sequences, roughly 9.5% being singletons. This clonotype was counted ten times or more. Its specificity is unknown. The study's findings and limits: TCRs above 1 in 1000 frequency stayed constant with DPC sensitization.

This chain joins TRBV7-9 and TRBJ2-1; 7 bases are shared with TRBD2. The sample was whole blood. The receptor was derived from a male donor in good health. Some clones in this sample may be carry-over from other donors' samples. As DNA, the CDR3 is TGTGCCAGCAGCTTAGTCTCTAGCGGAGGCGAGCGCCGAGGGAAGTTCTTC. It codes for CASSLVSSGGERRGKFF.